These T cell receptor beta chains were read from a single sample in a study of T cell changes during pregnancy in multiple sclerosis. The protocol was immunoSEQ multiplex PCR, while the TCRdb copy is restricted to in-frame clones and leaves out a portion. This sample has about 46,000 clones, with approximately 94% found just once. The sequencing here drew on CD8+ T cells from peripheral blood mononuclear cells, taken in the first trimester of pregnancy. These receptors came from a female donor with multiple sclerosis, enrolled in a pregnancy study. Each CDR3 is given with its conserved first and last residue.

v_call: TRBV9; cdr3_aa: CASSTGTDLNTEAFF
v_call: TRBV2; cdr3_aa: CASSLALTDTQYF
v_call: TRBV6-1; cdr3_aa: CASSLLDRTDYEQYF
v_call: TRBV4-1; cdr3_aa: CASSHLRGQGSTEAFF
v_call: TRBV13; cdr3_aa: CASAGTTLSYEQYF
v_call: TRBV29-1; cdr3_aa: CSVEGGRGASNEQYF
v_call: TRBV27; cdr3_aa: CASSFGQYNEQFF
v_call: TRBV4-2; cdr3_aa: CASSPPGGYGSYNEQFF
v_call: TRBV4-1; cdr3_aa: CASSQDRGRGAHNEQFF
v_call: TRBV5-5; cdr3_aa: CASSLSITSSEQYF
v_call: TRBV7-7; cdr3_aa: CASSLGDGTSGDIQETQYF
v_call: TRBV9; cdr3_aa: CASSGSGQGHYEQYF
v_call: TRBV7-9; cdr3_aa: CASSLERGIQETQYF
v_call: TRBV4-1; cdr3_aa: CASSHSYRGSDTEAFF
v_call: TRBV4-3; cdr3_aa: CASSQDYRGPYGYTF
v_call: TRBV5-1; cdr3_aa: CASRDRNANTGELFF
v_call: TRBV4-3; cdr3_aa: CASSQGVGANVLTF
v_call: TRBV10-1; cdr3_aa: CASSPSGRAGNEQFF
v_call: TRBV10-2; cdr3_aa: CASRGLARDYNEQFF
v_call: TRBV19; cdr3_aa: CASSIQGSQETQYF
v_call: TRBV27; cdr3_aa: CASSLGDGSYGYTF
v_call: TRBV10-1; cdr3_aa: CASSVPPLAGVGNEQFF
v_call: TRBV5-1; cdr3_aa: CASSFLPSGGEETQYF
v_call: TRBV7-6; cdr3_aa: CASSQGLAGGTYNEQFF
v_call: TRBV6-5; cdr3_aa: CASSQSGWDHYEQYF
v_call: TRBV2; cdr3_aa: CASSEAEGTSANTGELFF
v_call: TRBV9; cdr3_aa: CASSMVGQGDNGYTF
v_call: TRBV29-1; cdr3_aa: CSVESGGSYEQYF
v_call: TRBV11-2; cdr3_aa: CASSLAYGELFF
v_call: TRBV5-1; cdr3_aa: CASSWTGTNGTDTQYF
v_call: TRBV5-1; cdr3_aa: CASSLAGDRGSPLHF
v_call: TRBV13; cdr3_aa: CASSLTGNIQYF
v_call: TRBV18; cdr3_aa: CASSPPGSPNTEAFF
v_call: TRBV6-5; cdr3_aa: CATRGQGSNGYTF
v_call: TRBV5-4; cdr3_aa: CASSPWGVTEAFF
v_call: TRBV6-6; cdr3_aa: CASSLGAAEPYNEQFF
v_call: TRBV12-1; cdr3_aa: CASSKPGTGPYNSPLHF
v_call: TRBV6-5; cdr3_aa: CASSSWGGDEQYF
v_call: TRBV11-2; cdr3_aa: CASSLRGTEFTYEQYF
v_call: TRBV7-6; cdr3_aa: CASSSQGQEQFF
v_call: TRBV6-1; cdr3_aa: CASVGGFYGYTF
v_call: TRBV6-1; cdr3_aa: CASSDPGQGGDTIYF